The 29 T cell receptor beta chains below were found in one sample sequenced in a study of blood T cell repertoires in COVID-19. The assay was immunoSEQ multiplex PCR, and TCRdb's table has in-frame clones only and misses some. The data show hundreds of thousands of clones, 75% to 90% seen once. The specimen sequenced was PBMCs or T cells enriched from blood (not recorded which). Receptors originate from a man aged 25 to 45 who had recovered from COVID-19.

Notes on this clone: One junction end does not reproduce the germline sequence, and a read error may be involved. The chain uses TRBV7-3 and TRBJ2-1; maybe TRBD1 (5 bases). The germline CDR1 and CDR2 sequences are SGHTA and FQGTGA. This CDR3 has 16 residues. CDR3 in DNA: TGTGCCAGCAGCCTAACCGCGCTGACAGACTACAATGAGCAGTTCTTC. Translated: CASSLTALTDYNEQFF.

The genes are TRBV19 and TRBJ1-2; D not certain. V lost 4 bases and J 6 bases, leaving 12 bases between the germline ends. CDR1 is LNHDA and CDR2 is SQIVND in the germline V gene (reference sequence). There are 13 residues in the CDR3. The CDR3, as DNA: TGTGCCAGTAGTAACCGGGCCGGGGATGGCTACACCTTC. Amino acid sequence: CASSNRAGDGYTF.

The genes are TRBV7-2 and TRBJ2-5; weak D call: TRBD1 (6 bases). The CDR3 length is 16 residues. V was trimmed by 1 base and J by 7 bases, leaving 19 bases between them. Germline V gene sequence: CDR1 SGHTA, CDR2 FQGNSA. DNA of the CDR3: TGTGCCAGCAGCTTAGTGGGGGCGAGACAGCCGGGGACCCAGTACTTC. Translated: CASSLVGARQPGTQYF.

The chain links TRBV18 to TRBJ2-2; D may be TRBD1 (5 bases). From germline, CDR1 is KGHSH and CDR2 LQKENI. CDR3 length equals 14 residues. V was trimmed by 0 bases and J by 3 bases, leaving 5 bases between them. The CDR3 protein is CASSPPGDTGELFF. The DNA for the CDR3 is TGTGCCAGCTCACCACCAGGGGACACCGGGGAGCTGTTTTTT.

This chain links TRBV28 with TRBJ1-5, with D perhaps TRBD1 (6 bases). CDR3 length: 15 amino acids. V was cut by 5 bases and J by 4 bases, with 15 bases left in between. Germline V gene lookup returns CDR1 MDHEN and CDR2 SYDVKM. CDR3 region: CASSPTGQGNQPQHF. The CDR3 DNA reads as TGTGCCAGCAGTCCCACGGGGCAGGGGAATCAGCCCCAGCATTTT.

This clone has a handful of counts. The J gene is TRBJ2-1, the V gene TRBV2; D might be TRBD1 (5 bases). Germline loops: CDR1 SNHLY, CDR2 FYNNEI. V was shortened by 7 bases and J by 5 bases, with 15 bases between the two germline ends. CDR3 length: 14 amino acids. CDR3 sequence (DNA): TGTGCCAGCAAGCGAAGGGGAAGGGACAATGAGCAGTTCTTC. Translation gives CASKRRGRDNEQFF.

The chain couples TRBV4-1 to TRBJ2-1, with a tentative D call TRBD2 (6 bases). CDR3 length: 18 amino acids. With 0 bases removed from V and 8 bases from J, the gap between germline ends came to 23 bases. Germline loops: CDR1 MGHRA, CDR2 YSYEKL. CDR3 sequence reads: CASSQDGPWAGRLHEQFF. DNA for the CDR3: TGCGCCAGCAGCCAAGATGGCCCTTGGGCAGGGAGGTTGCATGAGCAGTTCTTC.

The chain employs TRBV19 and TRBJ2-3; 10 positions agree with TRBD1. Germline CDR1 reads LNHDA; CDR2 reads SQIVND (reference sequence). The CDR3 contains 17 residues. The V and J ends lost 4 bases and 2 bases, in that order; junction bases with no gene match: 9. The CDR3 spells CASSREGQGISTDTQYF. DNA of the CDR3: TGTGCCAGTAGTAGGGAGGGACAGGGGATCTCCACAGATACGCAGTATTTT.

The chain employs TRBV30 and TRBJ1-5, with 7 bases lining up with TRBD1. The CDR3 extends over 16 amino acids. Trimming at V came to 0 bases and at J to 5 bases, leaving 10 bases not matched to a gene. CDR1 GTSNPN and CDR2 SVGIG come from the germline V gene (reference sequence). The CDR3 loop is CAWSVLRGRMDQPQHF. For the CDR3, the DNA is TGTGCCTGGAGTGTACTAAGGGGGCGGATGGATCAGCCCCAGCATTTT.

The chain has TRBV10-1 and TRBJ2-7, with 8 bases that match TRBD1. The CDR3 is 15 residues long. Germline lookup yields CDR1 WNHNN and CDR2 SYGVQD (reference sequence). V lost 8 bases, J lost 3 bases, and 12 bases stayed unmatched. The CDR3 coding sequence is TGCGCCAGCGGCACACCCGGGACAGGCCTCTACGAGCAGTACTTC. Its translation is CASGTPGTGLYEQYF.

The V call is TRBV5-5, the J call TRBJ2-7; a weak D match, TRBD2 (6 bases). Deletions cut 6 bases from V and 2 bases from J, with 15 bases between. The germline gives CDR1 SGHKS, CDR2 YYEKEE (reference sequence). The CDR3 runs to 14 residues. The chain's CDR3 is CASIHGRGAYEQYF. The CDR3 DNA sequence: TGTGCCAGCATCCACGGGCGGGGCGCCTACGAGCAGTACTTC.

This chain links TRBV27 with TRBJ1-4, with TRBD1 matching over 7 bases. Germline trimming cut 4 bases from V and 8 bases from J; bases unmatched to any gene: 19. The CDR3 covers 18 residues. Germline assignment: CDR1 MNHEY and CDR2 SMNVEV (reference sequence). The CDR3 coding sequence is TGTGCCAGCAGTTGGAACAGGGGAACGGGTGGATCGCTCGAAAAACTGTTTTTT. Its translation is CASSWNRGTGGSLEKLFF. Based on the CDR3 plus reference TRBV27 and TRBJ1-4, the full variable domain is EAQVTQNPRYLITVTGKKLTVTCSQNMNHEYMSWYRQDPGLGLRQIYYSMNVEVTDKGDVPEGYKVSRKEKRNFPLILESPSPNQTSLYFCASSWNRGTGGSLEKLFFGSGTQLSVL.

The chain employs TRBV28 and TRBJ2-1, with TRBD2 matching 7 bases. The ends lost 2 bases at V and 0 bases at J; junction bases unmatched: 4. Germline V CDR1 and CDR2: MDHEN, SYDVKM. CDR3 length equals 16 residues. CDR3: CASSLPGGSSYNEQFF. The DNA for the CDR3 is TGTGCCAGCAGTTTACCGGGAGGTAGCTCCTACAATGAGCAGTTCTTC.

The CDR3 spells CASSLTGRGLNTEAFF. For the CDR3, the DNA is TGTGCCAGCAGCTTAACTGGACGGGGTTTGAACACTGAAGCTTTCTTT. The genes are TRBV7-3 and TRBJ1-1, with D unclear. This CDR3 region has 16 residues. The V end was cut by 0 bases, the J end by 0 bases, with 11 bases between. Per the germline V gene, CDR1 is SGHTA and CDR2 is FQGTGA. Variable domain in full (rest from reference TRBV7-3 and TRBJ1-1): GAGVSQTPSNKVTEKGKYVELRCDPISGHTALYWYRQSLGQGPEFLIYFQGTGAADDSGLPNDRFFAVRPEGSVSTLKIQRTERGDSAVYLCASSLTGRGLNTEAFFGQGTRLTVV.

The V and J genes are TRBV6-5 and TRBJ1-2; no clear D gene. V gave up 6 bases and J gave up 4 bases, with 18 bases separating them. The CDR3 sequence is 15 residues long. Germline CDR1 is MNHEY and CDR2 is SVGAGI. The CDR3 DNA sequence: TGTGCCAGCAGCCCAGGACCCGGGAGGCTCTATGGCTACACCTTC. This encodes CASSPGPGRLYGYTF.

This clone has a single count. The V gene is TRBV7-9, the J gene TRBJ1-1; D is possibly TRBD1 (6 bases). Per germline, CDR1 SEHNR and CDR2 FQNEAQ (reference sequence). This CDR3 has 13 amino acids. Trimming cost V 5 bases and J 4 bases, with 11 bases left between them. The DNA for the CDR3 is TGTGCCAGCAGCACCCAAGGGGGCACTGAAGCTTTCTTT. Translated: CASSTQGGTEAFF.

The chain carries TRBV27 and TRBJ2-7; 10 nucleotides line up with TRBD1. The CDR3 has 14 amino acids. Germline CDR1 and CDR2: MNHEY and SMNVEV (reference sequence). The junction had 4 bases not matched to a gene; V was cut back by 6 bases and J by 2 bases. In DNA, the CDR3 is TGTGCCAGCAGCCCAGACAGGGGGCCCTACGAGCAGTACTTC. Encoded protein: CASSPDRGPYEQYF.

For the CDR3, the DNA is TGTGCCAGCAGGGGACAGGGTAATTCACCCCTCCACTTT. Translating gives CASRGQGNSPLHF. This chain uses TRBV28 with TRBJ1-6; TRBD1 matches 9 bases. The J segment lost 6 bases and the V segment lost 6 bases, leaving 0 bases of the junction unmatched. The CDR3 runs to 13 residues. Germline V gene sequence: CDR1 MDHEN, CDR2 SYDVKM.

Notes on this clone: The junction departs from germline at one end; a sequencing error may be responsible. This same CDR3 is encoded by further DNA sequences in the sample. V and J are TRBV2 and TRBJ2-3; 10 positions agree with TRBD2. The CDR3 is made up of 15 amino acids. The germline CDR1 and CDR2 sequences are SNHLY and FYNNEI. The CDR3 here is CASREGLAGTDTQYF. The CDR3 DNA is TGTGCCAGCAGGGAAGGACTAGCGGGCACAGATACGCAGTATTTT.

With respect to this clone: The same CDR3 arises from other DNA sequences in this sample as well. The gene calls are TRBV30 and TRBJ1-1, with D unclear. CDR3 size: 13 residues. Germline-derived CDR1 and CDR2 are GTSNPN and SVGIG (reference sequence). The ends were cut back, 5 bases at V and 1 base at J, with 11 bases in the middle. The CDR3 loop reads CAWSRGGNTEAFF. DNA for the CDR3: TGTGCCTGGTCCCGAGGCGGGAACACTGAAGCTTTCTTT.

This chain joins TRBV2 and TRBJ2-2; TRBD2 matches 8 bases. With V trimmed by 1 base and J by 1 base, 2 bases remained unmatched. The CDR3 is 16 residues long. CDR1 is SNHLY and CDR2 is FYNNEI in the germline V gene. The CDR3 here is CASSEVAGQNTGELFF. CDR3 in DNA: TGTGCCAGCAGTGAAGTAGCGGGACAGAACACCGGGGAGCTGTTTTTT.

The CDR3 sequence is CASSLVSSDYEQYF. The CDR3 DNA reads TGTGCCAGCAGCTTAGTGAGTTCCGACTACGAGCAGTACTTC. This sequence joins TRBV7-2 and TRBJ2-7, with D unclear. The CDR3 runs 14 residues. The V and J ends lost 1 base and 3 bases respectively, with 10 bases between them. Looked up from germline, CDR1 is SGHTA and CDR2 is FQGNSA.

The CDR3: CALRRGFVETQYF. The CDR3 region has the DNA TGTGCCCTTCGGCGGGGGTTCGTGGAGACCCAGTACTTC. The chain has TRBV30 and TRBJ2-5; the match to TRBD2 covers 7 bases. The CDR3 contains 13 residues. Trimming removed 8 bases from V and 5 bases from J; junction bases left unmatched: 11. In germline, CDR1 is GTSNPN, CDR2 SVGIG (reference sequence).

This chain connects TRBV2 to TRBJ1-5; D unresolved. Trimming shortened V by 7 bases and J by 4 bases, and 14 bases separated the two germline ends. The germline CDR1 and CDR2 sequences are SNHLY and FYNNEI. This CDR3 has 14 amino acids. This chain's CDR3 is CASNRPGENQPQHF. Written as DNA, the CDR3 is TGTGCCAGCAATCGACCGGGAGAGAATCAGCCCCAGCATTTT.

This clone was observed a few times. This chain joins TRBV6-1 and TRBJ1-5; D unclear. Germline CDR1 and CDR2: MNHNS and SASEGT. Trimming left V 1 base short and J 0 bases short, with 13 bases between. The CDR3 is made up of 17 amino acids. The CDR3: CASSEVVRANSNQPQHF. CDR3 DNA: TGTGCCAGCAGTGAAGTTGTTCGAGCGAATAGCAATCAGCCCCAGCATTTT.

The chain couples TRBV6-4 to TRBJ2-7, with 7 bases aligning to TRBD2. From germline, CDR1 is MRHNA and CDR2 SNTAGT. The CDR3 has 16 residues. V shed 2 bases and J 3 bases; nucleotides not matched to a gene: 10. The CDR3 reads CASSDAAGESDYEQYF. The DNA of the CDR3 is TGTGCCAGCAGTGACGCCGCGGGAGAGTCAGACTACGAGCAGTACTTC.

The J gene is TRBJ1-3, the V gene TRBV5-1; D remains ambiguous. Per the germline V gene, CDR1 is SGHRS and CDR2 is YFSETQ. Trimming stripped 1 base from V and 0 bases from J, with 11 bases between. The CDR3 is 16 residues long. The CDR3 spells CASSLTQSNSGNTIYF. The CDR3 coding sequence is TGCGCCAGCAGCTTGACACAGTCTAACTCTGGAAACACCATATATTTT.

This chain links TRBV19 with TRBJ1-4; D is perhaps TRBD1 (6 bases). From germline, CDR1 is LNHDA and CDR2 SQIVND (reference sequence). Deletions cut 0 bases from V and 0 bases from J, with 8 bases between. This CDR3 has 16 residues. The CDR3 region has the DNA TGTGCCAGTAGTATAGACAGGGGTGCAACTAATGAAAAACTGTTTTTT. Its protein is CASSIDRGATNEKLFF.

The J gene is TRBJ2-1, the V gene TRBV10-3, with a weak D call TRBD2 (5 bases). The ends were cut back, 2 bases at V and 9 bases at J, with 23 bases in the middle. The CDR3 runs 17 residues. CDR1 is ENHRY and CDR2 is SYGVKD in the germline V gene. The CDR3 loop reads CAISEMWLRPTGSEQFF. CDR3 coding DNA: TGTGCCATCAGTGAGATGTGGTTACGACCAACGGGAAGTGAGCAGTTCTTC.